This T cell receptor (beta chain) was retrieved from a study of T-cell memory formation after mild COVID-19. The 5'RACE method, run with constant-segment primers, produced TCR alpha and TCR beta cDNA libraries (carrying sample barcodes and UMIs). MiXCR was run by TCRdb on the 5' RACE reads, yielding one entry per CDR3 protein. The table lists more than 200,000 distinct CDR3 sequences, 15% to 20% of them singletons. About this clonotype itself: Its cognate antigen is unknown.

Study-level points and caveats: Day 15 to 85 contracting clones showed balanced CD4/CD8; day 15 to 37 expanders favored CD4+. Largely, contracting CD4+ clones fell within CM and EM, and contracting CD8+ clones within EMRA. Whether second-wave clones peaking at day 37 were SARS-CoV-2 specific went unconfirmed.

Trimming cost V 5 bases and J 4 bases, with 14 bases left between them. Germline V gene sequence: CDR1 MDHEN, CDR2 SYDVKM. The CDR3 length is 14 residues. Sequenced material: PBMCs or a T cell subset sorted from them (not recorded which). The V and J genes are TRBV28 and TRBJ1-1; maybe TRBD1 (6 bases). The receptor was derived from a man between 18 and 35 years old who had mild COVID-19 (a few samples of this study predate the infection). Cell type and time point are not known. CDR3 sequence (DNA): TGTGCCAGCAGTGACGGACAGTACGGCACTGAAGCTTTCTTT. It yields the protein CASSDGQYGTEAFF.